This T cell receptor (beta chain) stems from a study of CD8+ T cells in alopecia areata. Study overall: Affected scalp percentage gauged treated patients' severity.

The study's findings and limits: Mice showed clearer TCR sharing than patients did, a gap that was possibly HLA-related. During tofacitinib treatment, many expanded lesional clones remained in scalp and blood.

Treatment noted: oral pan-JAK inhibitor, 5-10 mg twice daily. A word on this clone: Its antigen is currently unknown.

Per germline, CDR1 MNHEY and CDR2 SMNVEV (reference sequence). The ends were cut back, 4 bases at V and 0 bases at J, with 10 bases in the middle. The CDR3 spans 14 residues. Extraction of RNA preceded its reverse transcription into cDNA, which served as the sequencing template. TCRdb's copy holds only in-frame clones and misses some; the assay was immunoSEQ multiplex PCR. The sample yields some 190,000 clones, approximately 49% seen once. The source of this sequence is a human donor with alopecia areata. This specimen was CD8+ T cells sorted from blood, taken at approximately week 51, from a patient treated with tofacitinib. The chain joins TRBV27 to TRBJ2-7, with D uncertain. CDR3 residues: CASSSVPPSYEQYF. The CDR3 DNA reads TGTGCCAGCAGTTCGGTCCCCCCCTCCTACGAGCAGTACTTC.